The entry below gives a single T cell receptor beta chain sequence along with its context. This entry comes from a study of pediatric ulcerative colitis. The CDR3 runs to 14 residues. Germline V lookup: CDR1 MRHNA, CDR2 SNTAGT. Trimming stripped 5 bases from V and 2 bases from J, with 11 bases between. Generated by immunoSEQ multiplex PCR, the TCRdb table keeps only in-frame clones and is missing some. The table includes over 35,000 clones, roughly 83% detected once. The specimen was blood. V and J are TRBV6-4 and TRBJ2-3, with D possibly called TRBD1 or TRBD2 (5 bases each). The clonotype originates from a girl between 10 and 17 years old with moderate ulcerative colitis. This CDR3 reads CASSPGTFTDTQYF. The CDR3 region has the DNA TGTGCCAGCAGTCCGGGGACCTTCACAGATACGCAGTATTTT.